This T cell receptor (beta chain) was identified in a study of CD8 T cells in ankylosing spondylitis. Broader study findings: Some of the motif variants had earlier been found in reactive arthritis patients' fluid and blood. A TCR beta motif of several highly homologous variants appeared characteristic of ankylosing spondylitis blood. From matched ankylosing spondylitis synovial fluid, disease-linked clones were reportedly recovered at significantly enriched levels.

This clonotype came up a few times. What it recognizes is unknown. At one boundary the junction diverges from the germline segment, which might be a read error. Quantitative 5'-RACE with molecular barcodes produced the TCR beta libraries. One entry per CDR3 protein results from TCRdb running MiXCR on the 5' RACE reads. Of under 200,000 distinct CDR3 sequences in the sample, around a tenth were seen once. The sequence was obtained from a female donor with ankylosing spondylitis or in good health (not recorded which). The sample consisted of blood, either unsorted or a sorted T cell fraction (not recorded which).

CDR3 sequence: CASKGQGTGELFF. In DNA form, the CDR3 reads TGTGCTAGCAAGGGGCAGGGCACCGGGGAGCTGTTTTTT. This rearrangement joins TRBV7-7 to TRBJ2-2; D may be TRBD1 (5 bases). CDR1 is SSHAT, CDR2 FNYEAQ, per germline (reference sequence). The CDR3 consists of 13 residues.